This record looks at one TCR beta chain sequence and its context. This clonotype was observed many times. The antigen it recognizes is unknown. No base-level quality is on record; no much larger clone is a single base apart. At the junction V is shortened by 7 bases and J by 8 bases, with 20 bases in between. Via the germline V gene, CDR1 is MNHNS and CDR2 SASEGT. Including cysteine and phenylalanine, the CDR3 has 15 amino acids. Only the CDR3 portion is preserved as DNA: 45 bases, with reading frame beginning at the first base. The entry originates in a study of patients and donors after allogeneic stem cell transplantation (dated by TCRdb to 2019 to 2021). Library preparation used RT-PCR. Sequencing was performed on a NextSeq 550. TCRdb reran the public reads through fastp at Q25 and MiXCR, keeping productive beta chains. Merged by CDR3 protein, the rows form single entries marked with the most common genes and DNA. The table for this sample lists roughly 230,000 distinct CDR3 sequences; 13% to 15% of them were counted only once. The top ten constitute 11% of the sample.

The clonotype was recovered from a human donor who was either an allogeneic HSCT recipient or a stem cell or donor lymphocyte infusion donor (not recorded which). It is not recorded whose cells these are; they may come from a transplant donor. The rearrangement joined TRBV6-1 to TRBJ2-2, and TRBD1 may be the D gene, going by 5 matching bases. Sample: blood, either unsorted or a sorted T cell fraction (not recorded which). The sequenced DNA: TGTGCCAGCACGCCTGGGAATTGGGGCAGGGGGGAGCTGTTTTTT. Its protein is CASTPGNWGRGELFF.